One and the same sample provided the 27 T cell receptor beta chains below, sequenced in a study of beta chain features in type 1 diabetes. For these TCRs, the target antigens are not known. Study results and limitations: People with Type 1 diabetes carried modestly yet significantly shorter TCRB CDR3s in all four CD4+ subsets.

Investigators reverse transcribed all isolated RNA, so they sequenced expressed TCRB transcripts. The table came from immunoSEQ multiplex PCR; TCRdb's copy has only in-frame clones and leaves some out. Among about 660,000 clones listed, more than 13% were seen once. Sequenced: naive CD4+ T cells from blood. These receptors came from a man between 18 and 35 years old with type 1 diabetes.

This clone was seen more than once but under ten times. The chain is built from TRBV7-9 and TRBJ1-1; TRBD1 agrees at 7 bases. This CDR3 contains 12 residues. CDR1 is SEHNR, CDR2 FQNEAQ, per germline (reference sequence). Germline trimming cut 5 bases from V and 6 bases from J; bases unmatched to any gene: 3. The CDR3, as DNA: TGTGCCAGCAGCCATACAGGGGCTGAAGCTTTCTTT. Its protein is CASSHTGAEAFF. The full variable domain, in which reference TRBV7-9 and TRBJ1-1 provide the parts outside the CDR3, is DTGVSQNPRHKITKRGQNVTFRCDPISEHNRLYWYRQTLGQGPEFLTYFQNEAQLEKSRLLSDRFSAERPKGSFSTLEIQRTEQGDSAMYLCASSHTGAEAFFGQGTRLTVV.

This clone was picked up a small number of times. V usage is TRBV30 and J usage is TRBJ2-7; no firm D call. Germline V lookup: CDR1 GTSNPN, CDR2 SVGIG (reference sequence). The ends were cut back, 2 bases at V and 2 bases at J, with 10 bases in the middle. The CDR3 consists of 13 residues. CDR3 protein: CAWSYQQTYEQYF. The CDR3 DNA is TGTGCCTGGAGTTATCAACAGACCTACGAGCAGTACTTC.

As to this clone: The same CDR3 arises from other DNA sequences in this sample as well. The V gene is TRBV7-2, the J gene TRBJ2-5; the D is unclear. V was shortened by 3 bases and J by 2 bases, with 7 bases between the two germline ends. The germline CDR1 and CDR2 sequences are SGHTA and FQGNSA. The CDR3 is 13 residues long. CDR3 sequence: CASSLGLQETQYF. The CDR3 DNA sequence: TGTGCCAGCAGCTTGGGGTTACAAGAGACCCAGTACTTC.

The chain joins TRBV30 to TRBJ1-5; tentatively, D is TRBD1 (5 bases). This CDR3 contains 15 residues. Germline lookup yields CDR1 GTSNPN and CDR2 SVGIG (reference sequence). Trimming took off 2 bases at V and 2 bases at J, with 13 bases between the two ends. CDR3 in DNA: TGTGCCTGGAGTCGGGGGAGTGTAGGCAATCAGCCCCAGCATTTT. Translating gives CAWSRGSVGNQPQHF.

This clone has just a few counts. Within the sample, other DNA sequences also encode this same CDR3. CDR3 sequence reads: CSARVGETQYF. CDR3 sequence (DNA): TGCAGTGCTAGAGTCGGAGAGACCCAGTACTTC. The V call is TRBV20-1, the J call TRBJ2-5; D gene ambiguous. V dropped 1 base and J dropped 4 bases, with 4 bases sitting between them. Germline CDR1 DFQATT, CDR2 SNEGSKA (reference sequence). The CDR3 extends over 11 amino acids.

The V gene is TRBV21-1, the J gene TRBJ1-1. TRBV21-1 is annotated as a pseudogene. The CDR3 length is 16 residues. In nucleotides, the CDR3 is TGTGCCAGCAGCAAAGTGTCCGGGAGGCACAACACTGAAGCTTTCTTT. Translating gives CASSKVSGRHNTEAFF.

V is TRBV6-5 and J is TRBJ1-4, with 10 bases aligning to TRBD1. There are 14 residues in the CDR3. CDR1 and CDR2 from the germline V gene are MNHEY and SVGAGI. V dropped 5 bases and J dropped 7; count of bases not matched to a gene: 4. The CDR3 protein is CASSQDRGIEKLFF. In DNA, the CDR3 is TGTGCCAGCAGTCAGGACAGGGGGATTGAAAAACTGTTTTTT.

The chain links TRBV9 to TRBJ2-5; D possibly corresponds to TRBD1 (6 bases). CDR3 size: 15 residues. The V end was cut by 3 bases, the J end by 2 bases, with 14 bases between. CDR1 is SGDLS, CDR2 YYNGEE, per germline. CDR3 coding DNA: TGTGCCAGCAGCGAGACAGGAGTTCATCAAGAGACCCAGTACTTC. This translates into CASSETGVHQETQYF.

In its sample, this clone was seen a few times. The chain recombines TRBV9 with TRBJ1-1, with TRBD1 matching 7 bases. Trimming removed 4 bases from V and 8 bases from J; junction bases left unmatched: 8. Germline V gene data show CDR1 as SGDLS and CDR2 as YYNGEE. This CDR3 is 13 amino acids long. CDR3 loop: CASSRQGGLEAFF. The CDR3, as DNA: TGTGCCAGCAGCAGACAGGGCGGGCTGGAAGCTTTCTTT.

The chain couples TRBV30 to TRBJ1-1; maybe TRBD1 (6 bases). Per germline, CDR1 GTSNPN and CDR2 SVGIG (reference sequence). The CDR3 extends over 15 amino acids. Between the trimmed V and J ends, which lost 4 bases and 4 bases, there was a span of 19 bases. CDR3 nucleotides: TGTGCCTGGACTAACCTTCCCGGACAGATCACTGAAGCTTTCTTT. This translates into CAWTNLPGQITEAFF.

The V and J genes are TRBV4-2 and TRBJ2-5; 16 nucleotides agree with TRBD2. The CDR3 is made up of 17 amino acids. CDR1 LGHNA and CDR2 YNFKEQ come from the germline V gene. The V and J ends lost 4 bases and 4 bases, in that order; junction bases with no gene match: 6. The DNA of the CDR3 is TGTGCCAGCAGCCCCGGGACTAGCGGGGGGGCGGGAGAGACCCAGTACTTC. It is translated as CASSPGTSGGAGETQYF.

This clone came up a few times. The chain employs TRBV30 and TRBJ2-1, with 7 bases lining up with TRBD2. Germline trimming cut 3 bases from V and 10 bases from J; bases unmatched to any gene: 12. The CDR3 spans 14 residues. Germline V gene sequence: CDR1 GTSNPN, CDR2 SVGIG (reference sequence). The CDR3 spells CAWSAGGLSFEQFF. DNA for the CDR3: TGTGCCTGGAGCGCCGGGGGGTTAAGCTTCGAGCAGTTCTTC.

In this sample, this clone turned up a few times. This chain joins TRBV7-4 and TRBJ2-7, with 10 nucleotides matching TRBD1. From germline, CDR1 is SGHVT and CDR2 SQSDAQ. Unmatched junction bases numbered 28, after V lost 5 bases and J lost 3 bases. This CDR3 comprises 22 residues. The CDR3 DNA sequence: TGTGCCAGCAGCCAAAAGGCGGTCGGGACAGGGGTTGTAGAGGGGATAATCTACGAGCAGTACTTC. As protein: CASSQKAVGTGVVEGIIYEQYF. Looking up the rest from reference TRBV7-4 and TRBJ2-7 gives the full variable domain: GAGVSQSPRYKVAKRGRDVALRCDSISGHVTLYWYRQTLGQGSEVLTYSQSDAQRDKSGRPSGRFSAERPERSVSTLKIQRTEQGDSAVYLCASSQKAVGTGVVEGIIYEQYFGPGTRLTVT.

In this sample, this clone turned up a few times. The chain has TRBV5-4 and TRBJ1-1, with D tentatively TRBD1 (5 bases). The CDR3 loop spans 15 amino acids. With 0 bases removed from V and 4 bases from J, the gap between germline ends came to 13 bases. Looked up from germline, CDR1 is SGHNT and CDR2 is YYREEE (reference sequence). CDR3 loop: CASSLVQAGSTEAFF. The DNA for the CDR3 is TGTGCCAGCAGCTTGGTACAGGCTGGGAGCACTGAAGCTTTCTTT.

The rearrangement uses TRBV28 and TRBJ2-5; 9 positions agree with TRBD1. V trimming: 3 bases; J trimming: 0 bases; junction bases outside the gene matches: 5. Germline lookup yields CDR1 MDHEN and CDR2 SYDVKM. The CDR3 extends over 16 amino acids. The CDR3 sequence is CASSFGTGWNQETQYF. CDR3 sequence (DNA): TGTGCCAGCAGTTTTGGGACAGGGTGGAACCAAGAGACCCAGTACTTC. The whole variable domain, filled in from reference TRBV28 and TRBJ2-5, reads DVKVTQSSRYLVKRTGEKVFLECVQDMDHENMFWYRQDPGLGLRLIYFSYDVKMKEKGDIPEGYSVSREKKERFSLILESASTNQTSMYLCASSFGTGWNQETQYFGPGTRLLVL.

The J gene is TRBJ1-2, the V gene TRBV9, with TRBD1 matching over 11 bases. Per germline, CDR1 SGDLS and CDR2 YYNGEE. With V trimmed by 6 bases and J by 9 bases, 10 bases remained unmatched. The CDR3 contains 14 residues. CDR3 nucleotide sequence: TGTGCCAGCACCGTGACGGGACAGGGGGGTAGCTACACCTTC. Amino acid sequence: CASTVTGQGGSYTF.

This clone was seen a handful of times. The chain carries TRBV30 and TRBJ2-1; either TRBD1 or TRBD2 may fit D (5 bases each). This CDR3 has 11 residues. Germline CDR1 and CDR2: GTSNPN and SVGIG (reference sequence). V lost 0 bases and J 11 bases, leaving 8 bases between the germline ends. The CDR3 is CAWSVEGKQFF. As DNA, the CDR3 is TGTGCCTGGAGTGTCGAGGGGAAGCAGTTCTTC.

The rearrangement links TRBV4-3 to TRBJ2-2; D is unclear. Trimming removed 4 bases from V and 6 bases from J, with 9 bases in between. The CDR3 is 13 residues long. Per germline, CDR1 LGHNA and CDR2 YSLEER. The CDR3 region is CASSLEQAGELFF. The CDR3 nucleotides are TGCGCCAGCAGCCTAGAGCAGGCCGGGGAGCTGTTTTTT.

The table lists this clone with a few counts. Different DNA sequences within this sample yield the same CDR3. This chain connects TRBV30 to TRBJ1-1; D call uncertain. V dropped 3 bases and J dropped 1 base, with 6 bases sitting between them. CDR3 length: 12 residues. Germline-derived CDR1 and CDR2 are GTSNPN and SVGIG (reference sequence). The CDR3 loop is CAWRGGNTEAFF. Here the CDR3 DNA reads TGTGCCTGGAGGGGAGGGAACACTGAAGCTTTCTTT.

This clone has only a few counts. V gene TRBV30 combines with J gene TRBJ1-2; no definite D call. The V and J ends lost 2 bases and 7 bases respectively, with 14 bases between them. Germline assignment: CDR1 GTSNPN and CDR2 SVGIG (reference sequence). This CDR3 region has 13 residues. The CDR3 DNA reads TGTGCCTGGAGTTCCCAAGGCGACGGTGGCTACACCTTC. This encodes CAWSSQGDGGYTF.

This chain uses TRBV29-1 with TRBJ2-3; 13 bases match TRBD2. With V trimmed by 2 bases and J by 2 bases, 28 bases remained unmatched. The germline gives CDR1 SQVTM, CDR2 ANQGSEA. The CDR3 is made up of 24 amino acids. This CDR3 is CSVESPSRRDRGKLAGGHTDTQYF. In DNA form, the CDR3 reads TGCAGCGTTGAATCCCCCTCACGACGGGACAGGGGAAAACTAGCGGGAGGGCACACAGATACGCAGTATTTT.

V is TRBV5-1 and J is TRBJ2-3, with 14 bases aligning to TRBD2. Germline lookup yields CDR1 SGHRS and CDR2 YFSETQ. The V and J ends lost 4 bases and 2 bases, in that order; junction bases with no gene match: 12. This CDR3 has 19 residues. In nucleotides, the CDR3 is TGCGCCAGCAGCGTACACCCGGGACTAGCGGGGGCTTCCACAGATACGCAGTATTTT. It encodes CASSVHPGLAGASTDTQYF.

V and J are TRBV6-5 and TRBJ1-2, with D possibly matching TRBD1 (5 bases). V was trimmed by 6 bases and J by 13 bases, leaving 15 bases between them. This CDR3 has 11 amino acids. Germline CDR1 reads MNHEY; CDR2 reads SVGAGI. DNA for the CDR3: TGTGCCAGCAGGACTCAGGGCCTTATCACCTTC. It specifies CASRTQGLITF.

The chain combines TRBV10-3 with TRBJ2-1; no definite D call. CDR3 length: 13 amino acids. The germline V gene encodes CDR1 ENHRY and CDR2 SYGVKD. Trimming shortened V by 10 bases and J by 1 base, and 11 bases separated the two germline ends. CDR3 region: CATRGSSYNEQFF. CDR3 DNA: TGTGCCACCAGAGGAAGTTCCTACAATGAGCAGTTCTTC.

This clone was counted a few times. V and J are TRBV7-9 and TRBJ2-6; D may match TRBD1 or TRBD2 (5 bases each). The CDR3 has 15 residues. Trimming took off 0 bases at V and 2 bases at J, with 5 bases between the two ends. The germline V gene encodes CDR1 SEHNR and CDR2 FQNEAQ (reference sequence). The DNA for the CDR3 is TGTGCCAGCAGCTTAGCGGGGGCTGGGGCCAACGTCCTGACTTTC. It encodes CASSLAGAGANVLTF.

The chain is built from TRBV20-1 and TRBJ1-6; no firm D call. Per germline, CDR1 DFQATT and CDR2 SNEGSKA (reference sequence). The CDR3 spans 10 residues. The CDR3 protein is CSVGNSPLHF. The CDR3 DNA follows: TGCAGCGTGGGCAATTCACCCCTCCACTTT.

This clone has just a few counts. The rearrangement joins TRBV6-6 to TRBJ1-2; possibly TRBD1 for D (6 bases). The CDR3 loop spans 13 amino acids. CDR1 is MNHNY and CDR2 is SVGAGI in the germline V gene (reference sequence). The V and J ends lost 6 bases and 12 bases respectively, with 20 bases between them. DNA for the CDR3: TGTGCCAGCAGAACCTCCCCCCCCGGGGGCCACACCTTC. It specifies CASRTSPPGGHTF.